This record covers a single T cell receptor (beta chain). This record comes from a study of shared clonotypes between healthy human individuals. Study-wide background: Two women and a few men aged 18 to 49 served as donors.

Sequenced by immunoSEQ multiplex PCR; TCRdb stores in-frame clones only, minus some. This table has around 2,000,000 clones, about 93% appearing once. CD45RO-negative, CCR7-positively selected cells formed the naive CD8 fraction, excluding terminally differentiated effector memory CD45RA+ cells. The V gene end was trimmed by 6 bases and the J gene end by 2 bases; junction bases not matched to a gene: 10. Germline CDR1 SEHNR, CDR2 FQNEAQ (reference sequence). The CDR3 sequence is 17 residues long. Sequencing was done on a sample of naive CD8+ T cells from PBMCs. The source of this sequence is a young man in good health. Some clones in this sample may be carry-over from other donors' samples. This sequence joins TRBV7-9 and TRBJ2-6; 7 bases agree with TRBD1. CDR3 sequence: CASSHPTTGAGANVLTF. The DNA for the CDR3 is TGTGCCAGCAGTCATCCGACCACAGGGGCTGGGGCCAACGTCCTGACTTTC.